This T cell receptor beta chain derives from a study of post-analysis software for immune sequencing data. In the study overall: The disease courses spanned relapsing-remitting, secondary progressive and progressive-relapsing forms of multiple sclerosis. Findings of the study overall: Samples prepared in the same batch strongly co-clustered by F measure. Patients carried roughly five TRBV segments more frequently than controls did, and TRBV5-6, TRBV5-1 and TRBV20-1 were among them. Controls' normalized Chao1 diversity significantly exceeded that of multiple sclerosis patients.

The TCR beta cDNA libraries carried unique molecular identifiers. It was from roughly 1.1 to 9.2 million T cells that some 500,000 cDNA molecules came. TCRdb redid the calling of the PCR reads with MiXCR, one entry per CDR3 protein. The sample consists of fewer than 850,000 distinct CDR3 sequences, under 60% of them appearing once. About this clonotype itself: Its matching antigen is unknown. The CDR3 ends on some other residue instead of the conserved phenylalanine or tryptophan, so this is likely a read error.

Germline lookup yields CDR1 SEHNR and CDR2 FQNEAQ (reference sequence). The ends lost 4 bases at V and 0 bases at J; junction bases unmatched: 6. The CDR3 has 17 amino acids. Source material: blood. This TCR was recovered from a girl between 5 and 17 years old with multiple sclerosis. This chain links TRBV7-9 with TRBJ2-1; 10 bases are shared with TRBD2. This CDR3 reads CASSSATSGVSYNEQFC. CDR3 DNA: TGTGCCAGCAGCTCAGCCACTAGCGGGGTCTCCTACAATGAGCAGTTCTGC.